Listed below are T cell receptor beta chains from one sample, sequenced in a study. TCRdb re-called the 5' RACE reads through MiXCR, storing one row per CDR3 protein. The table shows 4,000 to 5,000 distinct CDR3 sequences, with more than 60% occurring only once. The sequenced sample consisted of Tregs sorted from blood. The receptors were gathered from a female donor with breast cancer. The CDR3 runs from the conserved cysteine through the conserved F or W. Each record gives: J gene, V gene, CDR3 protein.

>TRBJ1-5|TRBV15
CATSGDLGVNQPQHF
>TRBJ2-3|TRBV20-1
CSASETPSTDTQYF
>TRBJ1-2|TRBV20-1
CSAVPGQGIGYTF
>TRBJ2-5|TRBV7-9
CASSSFSGAGNQETQYF
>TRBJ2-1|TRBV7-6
CASSYKAESSHNEQFF
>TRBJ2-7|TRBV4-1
CASSQELGKGSYEQYF
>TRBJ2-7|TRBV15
CATSRRTGGVDEQYF
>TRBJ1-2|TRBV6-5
CASSHPNYGYTF
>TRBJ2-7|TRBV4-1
CASSQGRTPREQYF
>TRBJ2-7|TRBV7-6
CASSLVPGSSYEQYF
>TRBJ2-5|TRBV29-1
CSAQASQETQYF
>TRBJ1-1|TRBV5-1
CASSLSLDGNTEAFF
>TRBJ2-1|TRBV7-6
CASSLAGGPYNEQFF
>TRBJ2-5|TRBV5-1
CASSLAPGTRSQETQYF
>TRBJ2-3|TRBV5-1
CASSLSPHTQYF
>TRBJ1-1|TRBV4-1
CASSHRGANTEAFF
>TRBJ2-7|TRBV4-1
CASSHLPGQGAYEQYF
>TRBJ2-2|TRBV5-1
CASTSLGLAGYRGELFF
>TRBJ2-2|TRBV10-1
CASSADSRTGELFF
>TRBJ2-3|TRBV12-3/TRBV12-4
CASGQSLDTQYF
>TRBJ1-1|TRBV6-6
CASSSGGGYTEALF
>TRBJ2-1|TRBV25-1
CASSEVGLGNEQFF
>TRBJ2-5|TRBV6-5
CASSYSRTGVSKTQYF
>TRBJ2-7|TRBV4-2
CASSQEAGNRHEQYF
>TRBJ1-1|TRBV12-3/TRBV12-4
CASIYIPGQQYTEAFF
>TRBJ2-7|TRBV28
CASNLRGEYEQYF
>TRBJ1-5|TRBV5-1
CASSLSQGQPQHF
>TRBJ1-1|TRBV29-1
CSVEYQGLAPEAFF
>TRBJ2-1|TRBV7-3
CASSLAGISYNEQFF
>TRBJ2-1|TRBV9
CATSRGSSYNEQFF
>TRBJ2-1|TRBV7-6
CASRLEAGGRNNEQFF
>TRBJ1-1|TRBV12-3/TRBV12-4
CASSLLPNTEAFF
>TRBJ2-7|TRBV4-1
CASSQAGWAVSSYEQYF
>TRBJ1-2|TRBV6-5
CASSYRRTRANYGYTF
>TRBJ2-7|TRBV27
CASSLGTRGGEQYF
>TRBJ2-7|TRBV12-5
CASGNTGMSYEQYF
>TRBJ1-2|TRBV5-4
CASSFKEDYGYTF
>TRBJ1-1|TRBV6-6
CASTPGSEAFF
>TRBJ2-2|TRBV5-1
CASSSLGPAGGRSGELFF
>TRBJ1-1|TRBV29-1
CSVVHRGQGTEAFF
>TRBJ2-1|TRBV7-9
CASANPDWTEDEQFF
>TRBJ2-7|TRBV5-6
CASSLGYMGSYEQYF
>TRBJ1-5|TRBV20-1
CSVGTAPNQPQHF
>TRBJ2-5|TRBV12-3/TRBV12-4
CASSLTRTASQETQYF
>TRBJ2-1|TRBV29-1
CSVGLLRTVYNEQFF
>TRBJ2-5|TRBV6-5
CASSYATGTLQETQYF